These T cell receptor beta chains were read from a single sample in a study of T-cell memory formation after mild COVID-19. TCRdb fed the 5' RACE reads into MiXCR, producing one record per CDR3 protein. The table shows hundreds of thousands of distinct CDR3 sequences, with approximately 24% occurring only once. Material for sequencing was PBMCs or a T cell subset sorted from them (not recorded which). The receptors were sampled from an adult woman who had mild COVID-19 (a few samples of this study predate the infection). Cell type and time point are not known. Each CDR3 is given with its conserved first and last residue. Fields, in order: CDR3 protein, CDR3 DNA, J gene, clone size, D gene, V gene, CDR3 length. D genes are given only for firm matches. Clone size is given for some rows only: seen once, a few or many times, or a class if the clone is expanded.

CDR3 protein: CASSRTAKDGAFF; CDR3 DNA: TGTGCCAGCAGCCGGACAGCGAAGGACGGAGCTTTCTTT; J gene: TRBJ1-1; clone size: few; D gene: .; V gene: TRBV3-1; CDR3 length: 13
CDR3 protein: CASRSGTADSPLHF; CDR3 DNA: TGCGCCAGCAGGAGCGGGACAGCTGATTCACCCCTCCACTTT; J gene: TRBJ1-6; clone size: few; D gene: TRBD1; V gene: TRBV5-1; CDR3 length: 14
CDR3 protein: CASRDQGLNTGELFF; CDR3 DNA: TGCGCCAGCAGAGATCAAGGCCTGAACACCGGGGAGCTGTTTTTT; J gene: TRBJ2-2; clone size: .; D gene: .; V gene: TRBV10-2; CDR3 length: 15
CDR3 protein: CSVGGTGVYNEQFF; CDR3 DNA: TGCAGCGTTGGAGGGACAGGGGTCTACAATGAGCAGTTCTTC; J gene: TRBJ2-1; clone size: few; D gene: TRBD1; V gene: TRBV29-1; CDR3 length: 14
CDR3 protein: CASRVSVWGNYNEQFF; CDR3 DNA: TGTGCCAGCAGAGTCTCGGTCTGGGGAAACTACAATGAGCAGTTCTTC; J gene: TRBJ2-1; clone size: few; D gene: .; V gene: TRBV12-3/TRBV12-4; CDR3 length: 16
CDR3 protein: CSVARGVGPYGYTF; CDR3 DNA: TGCAGCGTCGCTCGGGGGGTAGGGCCGTATGGCTACACCTTC; J gene: TRBJ1-2; clone size: .; D gene: .; V gene: TRBV29-1; CDR3 length: 14
CDR3 protein: CASSQDASTDTQYF; CDR3 DNA: TGTGCCAGCAGTCAGGACGCCTCAACAGATACGCAGTATTTT; J gene: TRBJ2-3; clone size: .; D gene: .; V gene: TRBV2; CDR3 length: 14
CDR3 protein: CASSLVPTGANVLTF; CDR3 DNA: TGCGCCAGCAGCTTGGTCCCCACTGGGGCCAACGTCCTGACTTTC; J gene: TRBJ2-6; clone size: few; D gene: .; V gene: TRBV5-1; CDR3 length: 15
CDR3 protein: CASSPDSHEQYF; CDR3 DNA: TGTGCCAGCAGTCCAGACAGCCACGAGCAGTACTTC; J gene: TRBJ2-7; clone size: few; D gene: .; V gene: TRBV12-3/TRBV12-4; CDR3 length: 12
CDR3 protein: CASRTGQLNTEAFF; CDR3 DNA: TGTGCCAGCAGGACGGGACAGTTGAACACTGAAGCTTTCTTT; J gene: TRBJ1-1; clone size: .; D gene: TRBD1; V gene: TRBV6-1; CDR3 length: 14
CDR3 protein: CATSDGSSGANVLTF; CDR3 DNA: TGTGCCACCAGTGACGGGAGCTCTGGGGCCAACGTCCTGACTTTC; J gene: TRBJ2-6; clone size: once; D gene: .; V gene: TRBV24-1; CDR3 length: 15
CDR3 protein: CSARDGRQGASQPQHF; CDR3 DNA: TGCAGTGCTAGAGATGGGCGACAGGGGGCGAGTCAGCCCCAGCATTTT; J gene: TRBJ1-5; clone size: few; D gene: TRBD1; V gene: TRBV20-1; CDR3 length: 16
CDR3 protein: CASSLPKSEGTALNTEAFF; CDR3 DNA: TGTGCCAGCAGCTTACCCAAGAGCGAAGGGACAGCGCTGAACACTGAAGCTTTCTTT; J gene: TRBJ1-1; clone size: .; D gene: TRBD1; V gene: TRBV7-9; CDR3 length: 19
CDR3 protein: CASSQGLLLSGANVLTF; CDR3 DNA: TGCGCCAGCAGCCAGGGGCTTCTTCTCTCTGGGGCCAACGTCCTGACTTTC; J gene: TRBJ2-6; clone size: .; D gene: .; V gene: TRBV4-1; CDR3 length: 17
CDR3 protein: CASSENLSGGPTDTQYF; CDR3 DNA: TGTGCCAGCAGTGAAAACTTATCGGGAGGGCCGACAGATACGCAGTATTTT; J gene: TRBJ2-3; clone size: few; D gene: TRBD2; V gene: TRBV2; CDR3 length: 17
CDR3 protein: CASSFGTPSSGNTIYF; CDR3 DNA: TGCGCCAGCAGCTTCGGGACTCCGAGCTCTGGAAACACCATATATTTT; J gene: TRBJ1-3; clone size: few; D gene: .; V gene: TRBV5-1; CDR3 length: 16
CDR3 protein: CAIREGDEQYF; CDR3 DNA: TGTGCCATCCGGGAGGGAGACGAGCAGTACTTC; J gene: TRBJ2-7; clone size: .; D gene: TRBD2; V gene: TRBV12-3/TRBV12-4; CDR3 length: 11
CDR3 protein: CASSRDNAYEQYF; CDR3 DNA: TGTGCCAGCAGCAGGGACAACGCCTACGAGCAGTACTTC; J gene: TRBJ2-7; clone size: .; D gene: .; V gene: TRBV6-6; CDR3 length: 13
CDR3 protein: CASSPETGSSYEQYF; CDR3 DNA: TGTGCCAGCAGCCCCGAGACAGGGAGCTCCTACGAGCAGTACTTC; J gene: TRBJ2-7; clone size: few; D gene: TRBD1; V gene: TRBV7-2; CDR3 length: 15
CDR3 protein: CASREGVDFQGHQPQHF; CDR3 DNA: TGTGCCAGCAGAGAAGGGGTGGACTTCCAGGGCCATCAGCCCCAGCATTTT; J gene: TRBJ1-5; clone size: .; D gene: .; V gene: TRBV2; CDR3 length: 17
CDR3 protein: CATSDPGQGDDEQYF; CDR3 DNA: TGTGCCACCAGTGACCCGGGACAGGGGGACGACGAGCAGTACTTC; J gene: TRBJ2-7; clone size: .; D gene: TRBD1; V gene: TRBV24-1; CDR3 length: 15
CDR3 protein: CANSLEGGEAFF; CDR3 DNA: TGCGCCAACAGCTTAGAGGGTGGTGAAGCTTTCTTT; J gene: TRBJ1-1; clone size: .; D gene: .; V gene: TRBV5-1; CDR3 length: 12
CDR3 protein: CASSLQGRNTGELFF; CDR3 DNA: TGTGCCAGCAGCTTGCAGGGCAGGAACACCGGGGAGCTGTTTTTT; J gene: TRBJ2-2; clone size: .; D gene: .; V gene: TRBV5-4; CDR3 length: 15
CDR3 protein: CSATTGNRGMNTEAFF; CDR3 DNA: TGCAGTGCCACGACAGGGAATAGGGGAATGAACACTGAAGCTTTCTTT; J gene: TRBJ1-1; clone size: few; D gene: TRBD1; V gene: TRBV20-1; CDR3 length: 16
CDR3 protein: CASSWPYSNEQFF; CDR3 DNA: TGTGCCAGCAGTTGGCCTTATAGTAATGAGCAGTTCTTC; J gene: TRBJ2-1; clone size: few; D gene: .; V gene: TRBV12-3/TRBV12-4; CDR3 length: 13
CDR3 protein: CASSLDQLNEQFF; CDR3 DNA: TGTGCCAGCAGCTTAGATCAGCTGAATGAGCAGTTCTTC; J gene: TRBJ2-1; clone size: many; D gene: .; V gene: TRBV7-2; CDR3 length: 13
CDR3 protein: CASSQAGQNYGYTF; CDR3 DNA: TGTGCCAGCAGCCAGGCGGGGCAGAACTATGGCTACACCTTC; J gene: TRBJ1-2; clone size: few; D gene: .; V gene: TRBV3-1; CDR3 length: 14
CDR3 protein: CASSSAGTSGWSSYNEQFF; CDR3 DNA: TGTGCCAGCAGCTCGGCCGGGACTAGCGGGTGGAGCTCCTACAATGAGCAGTTCTTC; J gene: TRBJ2-1; clone size: .; D gene: TRBD2; V gene: TRBV7-2; CDR3 length: 19
CDR3 protein: CASSSGLGTGFYNEQFF; CDR3 DNA: TGTGCCAGCAGCTCCGGGTTAGGGACAGGGTTCTACAATGAGCAGTTCTTC; J gene: TRBJ2-1; clone size: .; D gene: TRBD1; V gene: TRBV3-1; CDR3 length: 17
CDR3 protein: CASSQAMGGNYTF; CDR3 DNA: TGTGCCAGCAGCCAAGCCATGGGGGGAAACTACACCTTC; J gene: TRBJ1-2; clone size: .; D gene: .; V gene: TRBV3-1; CDR3 length: 13
CDR3 protein: CASSLVGDHTEAFF; CDR3 DNA: TGCGCCAGCAGCTTGGTAGGGGACCACACTGAAGCTTTCTTT; J gene: TRBJ1-1; clone size: once; D gene: .; V gene: TRBV5-1; CDR3 length: 14
CDR3 protein: CSVEGQGNTGELFF; CDR3 DNA: TGCAGCGTTGAAGGACAAGGGAACACCGGGGAGCTGTTTTTT; J gene: TRBJ2-2; clone size: few; D gene: .; V gene: TRBV29-1; CDR3 length: 14
CDR3 protein: CASSPTETASYEQYF; CDR3 DNA: TGTGCCAGCAGCCCCACTGAGACGGCTTCCTACGAGCAGTACTTC; J gene: TRBJ2-7; clone size: .; D gene: .; V gene: TRBV7-9; CDR3 length: 15
CDR3 protein: CASSFTSGVDTQYF; CDR3 DNA: TGCGCCAGCAGCTTTACTAGCGGGGTAGATACGCAGTATTTT; J gene: TRBJ2-3; clone size: .; D gene: TRBD2; V gene: TRBV5-1; CDR3 length: 14
CDR3 protein: CSARDVVGEGNNEKLFF; CDR3 DNA: TGCAGTGCTAGAGATGTTGTCGGGGAGGGAAATAATGAAAAACTGTTTTTT; J gene: TRBJ1-4; clone size: .; D gene: .; V gene: TRBV20-1; CDR3 length: 17
CDR3 protein: CASRVAGWDYEQYF; CDR3 DNA: TGTGCCAGCAGAGTGGCGGGGTGGGACTACGAGCAGTACTTC; J gene: TRBJ2-7; clone size: .; D gene: .; V gene: TRBV27; CDR3 length: 14
CDR3 protein: CASSTYGEAFF; CDR3 DNA: TGTGCCAGCAGCACCTATGGGGAGGCTTTCTTT; J gene: TRBJ1-1; clone size: .; D gene: .; V gene: TRBV12-3/TRBV12-4; CDR3 length: 11
CDR3 protein: CASSLEPGSEAFF; CDR3 DNA: TGTGCCAGCTCACTTGAGCCGGGAAGTGAAGCTTTCTTT; J gene: TRBJ1-1; clone size: few; D gene: .; V gene: TRBV18; CDR3 length: 13
CDR3 protein: CATTIGNEQFF; CDR3 DNA: TGTGCCACCACGATTGGCAATGAGCAGTTCTTC; J gene: TRBJ2-1; clone size: .; D gene: .; V gene: TRBV24-1; CDR3 length: 11
CDR3 protein: CASSEIGTGEGSAFF; CDR3 DNA: TGTGCCAGCAGTGAAATCGGGACAGGGGAAGGTAGCGCTTTCTTT; J gene: TRBJ1-1; clone size: once; D gene: TRBD1; V gene: TRBV6-1; CDR3 length: 15
CDR3 protein: CASSFKPSSGAGELFF; CDR3 DNA: TGTGCCAGCAGTTTCAAACCCTCCAGCGGGGCCGGGGAGCTGTTTTTT; J gene: TRBJ2-2; clone size: .; D gene: TRBD2; V gene: TRBV6-2/TRBV6-3; CDR3 length: 16
CDR3 protein: CASSPGGGNQPQHF; CDR3 DNA: TGTGCCAGCAGCCCAGGGGGAGGCAATCAGCCCCAGCATTTT; J gene: TRBJ1-5; clone size: many; D gene: TRBD1; V gene: TRBV7-2; CDR3 length: 14
CDR3 protein: CASSPTRAGGNNEQFF; CDR3 DNA: TGTGCCAGCAGTCCGACGCGGGCCGGAGGTAACAATGAGCAGTTCTTC; J gene: TRBJ2-1; clone size: .; D gene: .; V gene: TRBV12-3/TRBV12-4; CDR3 length: 16
CDR3 protein: CATSRDLLETVGYGYTF; CDR3 DNA: TGTGCCACCAGCAGAGATTTGTTGGAGACAGTCGGCTATGGCTACACCTTC; J gene: TRBJ1-2; clone size: few; D gene: .; V gene: TRBV15; CDR3 length: 17
CDR3 protein: CASSRPQRGLEQYF; CDR3 DNA: TGTGCCAGCAGCCGTCCCCAGCGGGGCCTCGAGCAGTACTTC; J gene: TRBJ2-7; clone size: few; D gene: TRBD2; V gene: TRBV6-2/TRBV6-3; CDR3 length: 14